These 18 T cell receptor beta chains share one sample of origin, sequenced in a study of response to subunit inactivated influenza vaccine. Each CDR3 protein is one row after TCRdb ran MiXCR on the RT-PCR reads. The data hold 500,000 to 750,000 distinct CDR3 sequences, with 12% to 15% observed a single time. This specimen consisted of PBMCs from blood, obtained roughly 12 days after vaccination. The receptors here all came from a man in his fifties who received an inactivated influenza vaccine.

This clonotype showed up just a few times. CDR3 sequence: CASRPGQYTEAFF. As DNA, the CDR3 is TGTGCCAGCAGACCGGGACAGTATACTGAAGCTTTCTTT. This rearrangement joins TRBV28 to TRBJ1-1, with TRBD1 identical over 7 bases. In germline, CDR1 is MDHEN, CDR2 SYDVKM. The CDR3 contains 13 residues. V gave up 6 bases and J gave up 5 bases; unmatched junction bases: 6.

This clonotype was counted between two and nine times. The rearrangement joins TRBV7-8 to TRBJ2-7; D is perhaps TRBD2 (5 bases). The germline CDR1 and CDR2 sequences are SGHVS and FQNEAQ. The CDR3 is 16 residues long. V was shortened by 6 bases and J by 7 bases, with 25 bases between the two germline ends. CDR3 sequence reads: CASRPSPRHRRGEQYF. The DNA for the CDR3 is TGTGCCAGCAGACCAAGTCCCAGGCACCGACGGGGTGAGCAGTACTTC.

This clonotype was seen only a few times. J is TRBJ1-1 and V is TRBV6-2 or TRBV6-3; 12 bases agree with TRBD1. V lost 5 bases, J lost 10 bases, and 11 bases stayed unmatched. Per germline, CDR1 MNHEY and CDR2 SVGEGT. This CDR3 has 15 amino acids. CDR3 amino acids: CASSRGVRDRGRAFF. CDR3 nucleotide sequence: TGTGCCAGCAGTCGTGGAGTCCGGGACAGGGGGCGAGCTTTCTTT.

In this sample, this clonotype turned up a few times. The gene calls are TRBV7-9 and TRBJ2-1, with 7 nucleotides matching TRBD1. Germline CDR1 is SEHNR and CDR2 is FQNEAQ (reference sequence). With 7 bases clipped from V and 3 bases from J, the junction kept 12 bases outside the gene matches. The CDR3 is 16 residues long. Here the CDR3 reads CASKSPPGQDYNEQFF. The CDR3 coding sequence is TGTGCCAGCAAATCCCCCCCCGGACAGGACTACAATGAGCAGTTCTTC.

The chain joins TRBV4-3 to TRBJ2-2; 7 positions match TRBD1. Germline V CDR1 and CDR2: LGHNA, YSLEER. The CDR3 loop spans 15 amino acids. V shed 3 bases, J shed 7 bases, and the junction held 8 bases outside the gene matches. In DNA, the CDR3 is TGCGCCAGCAGCCATAACAGGGGAGTCGGCGGGGAGCTGTTTTTT. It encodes CASSHNRGVGGELFF.

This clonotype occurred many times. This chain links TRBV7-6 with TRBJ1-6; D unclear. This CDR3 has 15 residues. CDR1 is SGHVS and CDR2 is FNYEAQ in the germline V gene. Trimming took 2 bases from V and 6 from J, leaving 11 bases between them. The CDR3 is CASSLRPGGNSPLHF. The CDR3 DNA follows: TGTGCCAGCAGCTTAAGGCCGGGAGGTAATTCACCCCTCCACTTT.

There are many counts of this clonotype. The CDR3 bases are TGTGCCAGCATCGCCACCATACTCGACACCGGGGAGCTGTTTTTT. It specifies CASIATILDTGELFF. The J gene is TRBJ2-2, the V gene TRBV11-2; D gene ambiguous. Germline-derived CDR1 and CDR2 are SGHAT and FQNNGV. Trimming stripped 7 bases from V and 3 bases from J, with 15 bases between. CDR3 length equals 15 residues. The full variable domain, rest sourced from reference TRBV11-2 and TRBJ2-2, is EAGVAQSPRYKIIEKRQSVAFWCNPISGHATLYWYQQILGQGPKLLIQFQNNGVVDDSQLPKDRFSAERLKGVDSTLKIQPAKLEDSAVYLCASIATILDTGELFFGEGSRLTVL.

CDR3 DNA: TGTGCCAGCAGACAGGGATACAATGAGCAGTTCTTC. Protein product: CASRQGYNEQFF. The rearrangement joins TRBV27 to TRBJ2-1; TRBD1 is a possible D gene (6 bases). Germline loops: CDR1 MNHEY, CDR2 SMNVEV (reference sequence). V lost 6 bases, J lost 4 bases, and 7 bases lay in between. The length of the CDR3 is 12 residues.

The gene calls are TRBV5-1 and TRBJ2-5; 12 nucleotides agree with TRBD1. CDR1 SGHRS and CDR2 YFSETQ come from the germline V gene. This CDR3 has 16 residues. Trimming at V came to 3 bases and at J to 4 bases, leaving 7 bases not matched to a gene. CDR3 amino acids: CASSWGTGGSLETQYF. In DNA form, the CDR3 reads TGCGCCAGCAGCTGGGGGACAGGGGGCTCTTTAGAGACCCAGTACTTC. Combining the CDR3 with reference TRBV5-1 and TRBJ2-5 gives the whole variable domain KAGVTQTPRYLIKTRGQQVTLSCSPISGHRSVSWYQQTPGQGLQFLFEYFSETQRNKGNFPGRFSGRQFSNSRSEMNVSTLELGDSALYLCASSWGTGGSLETQYFGPGTRLLVL.

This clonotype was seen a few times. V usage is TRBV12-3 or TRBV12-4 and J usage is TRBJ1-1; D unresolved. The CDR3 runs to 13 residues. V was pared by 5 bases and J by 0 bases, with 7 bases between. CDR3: CASSRQMNTEAFF. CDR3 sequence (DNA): TGTGCCAGCAGTCGCCAGATGAACACTGAAGCTTTCTTT.

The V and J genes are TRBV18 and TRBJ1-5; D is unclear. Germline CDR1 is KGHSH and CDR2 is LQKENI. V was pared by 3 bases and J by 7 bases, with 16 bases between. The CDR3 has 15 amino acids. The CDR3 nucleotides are TGTGCCAGCTCACCCCCACGCGGGTTCAAACAGCCCCAGCATTTT. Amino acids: CASSPPRGFKQPQHF.

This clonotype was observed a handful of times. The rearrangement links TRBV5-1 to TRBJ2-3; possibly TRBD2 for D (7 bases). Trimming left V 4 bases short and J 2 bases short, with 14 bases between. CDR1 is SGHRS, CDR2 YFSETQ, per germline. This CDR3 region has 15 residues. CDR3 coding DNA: TGCGCCAGCAGCACCGGGGGGCGCACCACAGATACGCAGTATTTT. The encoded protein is CASSTGGRTTDTQYF.

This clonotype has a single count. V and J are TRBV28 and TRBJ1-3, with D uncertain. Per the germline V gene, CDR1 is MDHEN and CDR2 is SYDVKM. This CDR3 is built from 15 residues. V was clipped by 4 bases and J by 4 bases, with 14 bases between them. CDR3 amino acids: CASSSGRLTGNTIYF. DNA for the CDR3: TGTGCCAGCAGTTCCGGGCGACTAACAGGAAACACCATATATTTT. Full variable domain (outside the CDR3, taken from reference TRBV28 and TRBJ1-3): DVKVTQSSRYLVKRTGEKVFLECVQDMDHENMFWYRQDPGLGLRLIYFSYDVKMKEKGDIPEGYSVSREKKERFSLILESASTNQTSMYLCASSSGRLTGNTIYFGEGSWLTVV.

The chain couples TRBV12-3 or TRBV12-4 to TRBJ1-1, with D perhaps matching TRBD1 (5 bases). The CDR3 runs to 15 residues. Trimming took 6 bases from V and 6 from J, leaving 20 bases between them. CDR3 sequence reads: CASSPEGGEFAEAFF. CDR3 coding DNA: TGTGCCAGCAGCCCAGAGGGAGGGGAGTTCGCTGAAGCTTTCTTT.

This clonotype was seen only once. The CDR3 region is CSARDRRDQHTGELFF. DNA of the CDR3: TGCAGTGCTAGAGACAGACGGGACCAACACACCGGGGAGCTGTTTTTT. The V gene is TRBV20-1, the J gene TRBJ2-2; perhaps D is TRBD1 or TRBD2 (5 bases each). Trimming removed 0 bases from V and 3 bases from J, with 14 bases in between. The CDR3 has 16 residues. CDR1 and CDR2 (germline): DFQATT, SNEGSKA (reference sequence).

This chain's CDR3 is CASSPASGGTYEQYF. CDR3 nucleotide sequence: TGTGCCAGCAGCCCCGCTAGCGGGGGTACCTACGAGCAGTACTTC. The chain couples TRBV3-1 to TRBJ2-7; 10 bases fit TRBD2. In germline, CDR1 is LGHDT, CDR2 YNNKEL (reference sequence). V was pared by 4 bases and J by 2 bases, with 5 bases of the junction left unmatched. The CDR3 is 15 residues long.

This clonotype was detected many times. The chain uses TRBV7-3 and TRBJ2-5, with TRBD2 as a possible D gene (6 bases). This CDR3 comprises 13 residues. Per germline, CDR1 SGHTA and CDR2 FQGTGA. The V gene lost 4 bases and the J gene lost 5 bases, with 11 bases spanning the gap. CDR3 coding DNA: TGTGCCAGCAGCTCCGGGAGAGGGGAGACCCAGTACTTC. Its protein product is CASSSGRGETQYF. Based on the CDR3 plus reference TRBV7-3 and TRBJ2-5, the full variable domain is GAGVSQTPSNKVTEKGKYVELRCDPISGHTALYWYRQSLGQGPEFLIYFQGTGAADDSGLPNDRFFAVRPEGSVSTLKIQRTERGDSAVYLCASSSGRGETQYFGPGTRLLVL.

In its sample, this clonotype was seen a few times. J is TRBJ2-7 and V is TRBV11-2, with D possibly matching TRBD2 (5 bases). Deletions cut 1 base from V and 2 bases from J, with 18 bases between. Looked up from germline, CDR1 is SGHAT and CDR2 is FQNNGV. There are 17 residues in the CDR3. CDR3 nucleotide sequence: TGTGCCAGCAGCTTAGTGGTTAGCGTGGGTGGTACCTACGAGCAGTACTTC. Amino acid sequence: CASSLVVSVGGTYEQYF.